Following are 10 T cell receptor beta chains from one sample sequenced in a study of T cell responses to AZD1222 COVID-19 vaccine. TCRdb's copy holds only in-frame clones and misses some; the assay was immunoSEQ multiplex PCR. This table holds 120,000 or so clones, 88% found once. Material: peripheral blood, obtained on day 0 of AZD1222 vaccination. These receptors originate from an adult in good health.

The chain has TRBV6-5 and TRBJ1-2; 7 bases are shared with TRBD1. The CDR3 is 13 residues long. Per germline, CDR1 MNHEY and CDR2 SVGAGI. Losses at the gene ends were 6 bases for V and 8 bases for J; bases not matched to a gene: 9. CDR3 coding DNA: TGTGCCAGCAGAGCGCCAGGGGGAAGAGGCTACACCTTC. Translation gives CASRAPGGRGYTF.

V is TRBV11-3 and J is TRBJ1-1, with a tentative D call TRBD1 (6 bases). The CDR3 sequence is 14 residues long. Germline-derived CDR1 and CDR2 are SGHNT and YENEEA. V lost 5 bases and J 4 bases, leaving 14 bases between the germline ends. DNA of the CDR3: TGTGCCAGCAGCATAGGCAGGGGAGCCACTGAAGCTTTCTTT. The encoded protein is CASSIGRGATEAFF.

The DNA of the CDR3 is TGTGCCAGCAGCCGAGGGGGTTCTAATGGCTACACCTTC. It yields the protein CASSRGGSNGYTF. This chain links TRBV7-9 with TRBJ1-2; tentative D call: TRBD1 (6 bases). The V and J ends lost 5 bases and 6 bases respectively, with 13 bases between them. The CDR3 is 13 residues long. Per the germline V gene, CDR1 is SEHNR and CDR2 is FQNEAQ (reference sequence).

The chain employs TRBV18 and TRBJ1-3; D is uncertain. The CDR3 contains 13 residues. The V end was cut by 2 bases, the J end by 3 bases, with 5 bases between. In germline, CDR1 is KGHSH, CDR2 LQKENI. This CDR3 reads CASSPAHGNTIYF. Here the CDR3 DNA reads TGTGCCAGCTCACCAGCGCATGGAAACACCATATATTTT.

The gene calls are TRBV12-5 and TRBJ1-5; D might be TRBD1 (5 bases). Trimming took off 1 base at V and 4 bases at J, with 11 bases between the two ends. Germline-derived CDR1 and CDR2 are LGHNT and FRNRAP. This CDR3 region has 15 residues. The CDR3 region is CASGLEGPPNQPQHF. CDR3 DNA sequence: TGTGCTAGTGGTTTGGAGGGGCCCCCTAATCAGCCCCAGCATTTT.

The V call is TRBV6-5, the J call TRBJ1-1, with 9 positions matching TRBD1. V was pared by 3 bases and J by 11 bases, with 16 bases of the junction left unmatched. Germline V gene lookup returns CDR1 MNHEY and CDR2 SVGAGI. The CDR3 totals 16 residues. The CDR3 spells CASSYSTGTGKWGAFF. The CDR3 DNA follows: TGTGCCAGCAGTTATTCTACCGGGACAGGGAAGTGGGGGGCTTTCTTT.

V usage is TRBV9 and J usage is TRBJ2-7; perhaps TRBD2 as D (6 bases). Germline lookup yields CDR1 SGDLS and CDR2 YYNGEE. There are 13 residues in the CDR3. V was cut by 2 bases and J by 6 bases, with 12 bases left in between. CDR3 nucleotides: TGTGCCAGCAGCGTCAGGGTGGAGGGCGAGCAGTACTTC. It encodes CASSVRVEGEQYF.

CDR3 coding DNA: TGTGCCTGGAGTGCGGCCCCTAGTCTGGGGCAGTACTTC. Protein sequence: CAWSAAPSLGQYF. V is TRBV30 and J is TRBJ2-7; D gene uncertain. Trimming shortened V by 1 base and J by 9 bases, and 16 bases separated the two germline ends. The CDR3 loop spans 13 amino acids. Per germline, CDR1 GTSNPN and CDR2 SVGIG (reference sequence).

V is TRBV28 and J is TRBJ1-1; TRBD1 matches 8 bases. Germline V lookup: CDR1 MDHEN, CDR2 SYDVKM. The length of the CDR3 is 11 residues. V was clipped by 3 bases and J by 10 bases; unmatched bases: 1. In DNA form, the CDR3 reads TGTGCCAGCAGTTTGGGGACAGGAGCTTTCTTT. Translating it yields CASSLGTGAFF. The full variable domain, its missing parts supplied by reference TRBV28 and TRBJ1-1, is DVKVTQSSRYLVKRTGEKVFLECVQDMDHENMFWYRQDPGLGLRLIYFSYDVKMKEKGDIPEGYSVSREKKERFSLILESASTNQTSMYLCASSLGTGAFFGQGTRLTVV.

V is TRBV7-8 and J is TRBJ2-7, with 7 bases matching TRBD1. The CDR3 spans 14 residues. CDR1 is SGHVS and CDR2 is FQNEAQ in the germline V gene. V dropped 5 bases and J dropped 5; count of bases not matched to a gene: 9. In DNA form, the CDR3 reads TGTGCCAGCAGCATCGACAGGGTGTCCCACGAGCAGTACTTC. It translates to CASSIDRVSHEQYF.